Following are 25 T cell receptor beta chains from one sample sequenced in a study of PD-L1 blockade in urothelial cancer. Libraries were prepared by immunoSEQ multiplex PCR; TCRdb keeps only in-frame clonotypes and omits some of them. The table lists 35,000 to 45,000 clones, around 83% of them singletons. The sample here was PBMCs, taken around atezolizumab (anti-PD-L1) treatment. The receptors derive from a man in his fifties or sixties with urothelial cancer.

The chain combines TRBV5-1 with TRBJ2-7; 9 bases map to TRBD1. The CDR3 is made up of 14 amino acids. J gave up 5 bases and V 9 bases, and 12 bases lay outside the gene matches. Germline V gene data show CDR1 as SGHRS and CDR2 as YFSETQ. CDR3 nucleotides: TGCGCCACGGCCTTCCGGGACAGGGCCCACGAGCAGTACTTC. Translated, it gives CATAFRDRAHEQYF.

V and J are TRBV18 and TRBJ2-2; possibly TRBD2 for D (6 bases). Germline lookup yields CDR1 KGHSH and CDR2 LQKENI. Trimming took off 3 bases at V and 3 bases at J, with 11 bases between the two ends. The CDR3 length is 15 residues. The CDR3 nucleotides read TGTGCCAGCTCACCGACGGGGGTAGACACCGGGGAGCTGTTTTTT. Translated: CASSPTGVDTGELFF. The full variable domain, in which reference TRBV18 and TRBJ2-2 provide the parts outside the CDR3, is NAGVMQNPRHLVRRRGQEARLRCSPMKGHSHVYWYRQLPEEGLKFMVYLQKENIIDESGMPKERFSAEFPKEGPSILRIQQVVRGDSAAYFCASSPTGVDTGELFFGEGSRLTVL.

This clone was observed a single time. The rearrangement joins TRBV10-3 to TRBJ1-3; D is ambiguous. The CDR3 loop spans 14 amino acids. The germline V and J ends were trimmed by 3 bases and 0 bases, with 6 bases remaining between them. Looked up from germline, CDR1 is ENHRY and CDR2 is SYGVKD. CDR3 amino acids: CAISDGLSGNTIYF. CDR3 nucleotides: TGTGCCATCAGTGATGGACTCTCTGGAAACACCATATATTTT.

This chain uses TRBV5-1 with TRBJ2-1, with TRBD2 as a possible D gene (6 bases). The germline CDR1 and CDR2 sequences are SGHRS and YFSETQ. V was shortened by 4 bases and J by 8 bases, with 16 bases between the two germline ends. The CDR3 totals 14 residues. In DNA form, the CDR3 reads TGCGCCAGCAGCCACAATAAAAGGGAGGATGAGCAGTTCTTC. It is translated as CASSHNKREDEQFF.

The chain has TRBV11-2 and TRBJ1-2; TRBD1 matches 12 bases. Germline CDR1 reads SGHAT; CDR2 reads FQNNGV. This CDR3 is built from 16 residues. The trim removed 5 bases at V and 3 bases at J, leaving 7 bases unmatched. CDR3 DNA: TGTGCCAGCAGCATTCCGGGACAGGGGGCATACTATGGCTACACCTTC. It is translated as CASSIPGQGAYYGYTF.

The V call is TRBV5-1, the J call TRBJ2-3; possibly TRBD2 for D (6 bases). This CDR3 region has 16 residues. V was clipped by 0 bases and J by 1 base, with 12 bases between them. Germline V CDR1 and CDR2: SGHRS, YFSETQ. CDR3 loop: CASSLGGTHGTDTQYF. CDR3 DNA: TGCGCCAGCAGCTTGGGCGGGACTCACGGCACAGATACGCAGTATTTT.

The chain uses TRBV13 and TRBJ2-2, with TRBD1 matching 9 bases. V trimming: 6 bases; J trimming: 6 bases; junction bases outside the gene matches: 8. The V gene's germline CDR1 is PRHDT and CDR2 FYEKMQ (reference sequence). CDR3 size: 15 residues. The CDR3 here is CASRRGQGRAGELFF. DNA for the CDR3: TGTGCCAGCAGACGGGGACAGGGTCGTGCCGGGGAGCTGTTTTTT.

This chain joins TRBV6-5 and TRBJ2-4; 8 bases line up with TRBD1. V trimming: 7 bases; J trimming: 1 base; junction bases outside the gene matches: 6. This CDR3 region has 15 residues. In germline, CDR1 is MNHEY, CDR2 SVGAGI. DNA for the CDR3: TGTGCCAGCAAGGCGACAGGGGCGGCCAAAAACATTCAGTACTTC. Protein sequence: CASKATGAAKNIQYF.

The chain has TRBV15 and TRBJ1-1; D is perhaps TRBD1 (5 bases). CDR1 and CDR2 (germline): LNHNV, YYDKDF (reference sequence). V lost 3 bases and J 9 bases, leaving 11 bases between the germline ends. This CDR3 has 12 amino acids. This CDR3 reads CATSRETVKAFF. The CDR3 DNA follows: TGTGCCACCAGCAGGGAGACAGTAAAAGCTTTCTTT.

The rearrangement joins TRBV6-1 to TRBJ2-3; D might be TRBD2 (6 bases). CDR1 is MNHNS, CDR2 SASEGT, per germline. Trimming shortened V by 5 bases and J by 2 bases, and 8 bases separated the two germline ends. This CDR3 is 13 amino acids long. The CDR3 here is CASSRTNTDTQYF. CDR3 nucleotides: TGTGCCAGCAGTCGGACTAACACAGATACGCAGTATTTT.

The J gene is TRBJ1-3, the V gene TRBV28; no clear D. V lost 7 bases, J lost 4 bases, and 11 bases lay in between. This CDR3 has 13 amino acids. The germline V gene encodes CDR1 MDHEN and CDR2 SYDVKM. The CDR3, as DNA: TGTGCCAGCATCACACCCTCAGGAAACACCATATATTTT. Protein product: CASITPSGNTIYF.

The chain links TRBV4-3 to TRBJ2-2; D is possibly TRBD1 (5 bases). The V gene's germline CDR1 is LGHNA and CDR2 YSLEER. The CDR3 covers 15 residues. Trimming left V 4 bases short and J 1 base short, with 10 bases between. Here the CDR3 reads CASSPRTRNTGELFF. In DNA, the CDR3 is TGCGCCAGCAGCCCCCGGACAAGGAACACCGGGGAGCTGTTTTTT.

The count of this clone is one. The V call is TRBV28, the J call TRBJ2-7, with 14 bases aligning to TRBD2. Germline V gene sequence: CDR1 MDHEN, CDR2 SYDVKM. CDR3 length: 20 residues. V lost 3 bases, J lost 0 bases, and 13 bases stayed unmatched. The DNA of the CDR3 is TGTGCCAGCAGTTTTGGTCCGCGGACTAGCGGGAGGTTGGACTCCTACGAGCAGTACTTC. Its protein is CASSFGPRTSGRLDSYEQYF.

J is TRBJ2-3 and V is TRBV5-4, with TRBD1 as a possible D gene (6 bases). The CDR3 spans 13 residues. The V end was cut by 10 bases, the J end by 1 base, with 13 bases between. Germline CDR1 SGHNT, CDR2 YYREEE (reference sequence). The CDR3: CAVPQGGTDTQYF. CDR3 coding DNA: TGTGCCGTACCACAGGGAGGCACAGATACGCAGTATTTT.

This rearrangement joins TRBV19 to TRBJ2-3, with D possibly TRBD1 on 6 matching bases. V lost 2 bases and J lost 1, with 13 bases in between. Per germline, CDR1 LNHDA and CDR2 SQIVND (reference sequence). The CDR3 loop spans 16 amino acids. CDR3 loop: CASSIQGNRGTDTQYF. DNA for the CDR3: TGTGCCAGTAGTATACAAGGGAACAGGGGCACAGATACGCAGTATTTT.

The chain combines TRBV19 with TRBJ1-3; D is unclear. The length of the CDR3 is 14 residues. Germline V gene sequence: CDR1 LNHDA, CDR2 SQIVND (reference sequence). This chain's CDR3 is CATGVADSGNTIYF. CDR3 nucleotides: TGTGCGACCGGGGTGGCCGACTCTGGAAACACCATATATTTT.

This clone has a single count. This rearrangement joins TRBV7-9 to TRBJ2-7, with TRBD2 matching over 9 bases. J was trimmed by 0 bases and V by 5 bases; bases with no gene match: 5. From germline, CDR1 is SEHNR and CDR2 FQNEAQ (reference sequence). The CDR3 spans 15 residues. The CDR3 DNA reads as TGTGCCAGCAGCACCATAGCGGGGGACTCCTACGAGCAGTACTTC. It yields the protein CASSTIAGDSYEQYF.

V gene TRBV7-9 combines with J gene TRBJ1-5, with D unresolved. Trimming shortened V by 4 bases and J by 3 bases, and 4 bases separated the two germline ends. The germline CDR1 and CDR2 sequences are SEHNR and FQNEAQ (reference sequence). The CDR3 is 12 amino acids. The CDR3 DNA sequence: TGTGCCAGCAGCTCCGTCAATCAGCCCCAGCATTTT. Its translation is CASSSVNQPQHF.

The CDR3 sequence is CASSSPGTSGYEQYF. In nucleotides, the CDR3 is TGTGCCAGCAGCTCCCCTGGGACTAGCGGCTACGAGCAGTACTTC. The V call is TRBV5-4, the J call TRBJ2-7, with 11 bases that match TRBD2. CDR1 SGHNT and CDR2 YYREEE come from the germline V gene (reference sequence). J gave up 3 bases and V 3 bases, and 5 bases lay outside the gene matches. The CDR3 has 15 amino acids. The full variable domain, with the rest looked up from reference TRBV5-4 and TRBJ2-7, is ETGVTQSPTHLIKTRGQQVTLRCSSQSGHNTVSWYQQALGQGPQFIFQYYREEENGRGNFPPRFSGLQFPNYSSELNVNALELDDSALYLCASSSPGTSGYEQYFGPGTRLTVT.

The CDR3 DNA follows: TGTGCCTCTAGCGAGTCCCTCTCCTACAATGAGCAGTTCTTC. Translated, it gives CASSESLSYNEQFF. This chain connects TRBV19 to TRBJ2-1; tentative D call: TRBD2 (6 bases). From germline, CDR1 is LNHDA and CDR2 SQIVND (reference sequence). The V and J ends lost 11 bases and 0 bases respectively, with 14 bases between them. The CDR3 covers 14 residues.

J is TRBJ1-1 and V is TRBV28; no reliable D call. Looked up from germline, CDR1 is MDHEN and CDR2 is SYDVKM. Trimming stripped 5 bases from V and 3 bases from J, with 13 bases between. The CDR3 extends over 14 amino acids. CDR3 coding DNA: TGTGCCAGCAGTGCGACAAATCTGGACACTGAAGCTTTCTTT. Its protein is CASSATNLDTEAFF.

The CDR3 region has the DNA TGTGCCAGTAGTACCGTATTTTATAGCAATCAGCCCCAGCATTTT. Its protein is CASSTVFYSNQPQHF. The chain has TRBV19 and TRBJ1-5; D not certain. V lost 4 bases and J 0 bases, leaving 10 bases between the germline ends. The CDR3 loop spans 15 amino acids. In germline, CDR1 is LNHDA, CDR2 SQIVND (reference sequence).

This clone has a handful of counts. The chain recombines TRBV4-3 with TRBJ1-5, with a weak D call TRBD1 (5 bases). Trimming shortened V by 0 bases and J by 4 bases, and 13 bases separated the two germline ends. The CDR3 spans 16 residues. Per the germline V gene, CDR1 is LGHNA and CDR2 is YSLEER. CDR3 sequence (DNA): TGCGCCAGCAGCCAAGATCTCCAGGGTTGGAATCAGCCCCAGCATTTT. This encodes CASSQDLQGWNQPQHF.

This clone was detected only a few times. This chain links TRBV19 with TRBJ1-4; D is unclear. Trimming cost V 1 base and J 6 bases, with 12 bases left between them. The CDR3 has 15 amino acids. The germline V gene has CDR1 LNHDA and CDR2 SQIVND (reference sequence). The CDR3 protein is CASSIVGSGHEKLFF. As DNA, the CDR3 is TGTGCCAGTAGTATAGTCGGCAGCGGACATGAAAAACTGTTTTTT. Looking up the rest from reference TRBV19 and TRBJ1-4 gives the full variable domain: DGGITQSPKYLFRKEGQNVTLSCEQNLNHDAMYWYRQDPGQGLRLIYYSQIVNDFQKGDIAEGYSVSREKKESFPLTVTSAQKNPTAFYLCASSIVGSGHEKLFFGSGTQLSVL.

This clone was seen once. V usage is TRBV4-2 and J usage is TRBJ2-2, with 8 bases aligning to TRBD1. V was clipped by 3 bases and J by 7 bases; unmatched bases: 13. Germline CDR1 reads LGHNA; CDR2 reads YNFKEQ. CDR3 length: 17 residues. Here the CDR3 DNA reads TGTGCCAGCAGCCACGTCGGACAGGGAATGAACGGCGGGGAGCTGTTTTTT. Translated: CASSHVGQGMNGGELFF.